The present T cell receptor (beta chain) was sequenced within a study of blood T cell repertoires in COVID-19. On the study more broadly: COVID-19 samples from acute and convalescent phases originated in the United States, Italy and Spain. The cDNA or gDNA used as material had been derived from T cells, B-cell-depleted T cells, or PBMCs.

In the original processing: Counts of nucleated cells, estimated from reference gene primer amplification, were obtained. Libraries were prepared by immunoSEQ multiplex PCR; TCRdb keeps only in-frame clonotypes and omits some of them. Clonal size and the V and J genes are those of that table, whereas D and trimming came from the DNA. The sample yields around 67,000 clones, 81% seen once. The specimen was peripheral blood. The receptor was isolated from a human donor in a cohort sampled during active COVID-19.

CDR3 sequence (DNA): TGTGCCTGGAGTTTAGAGGGTAACACCGGGGAGCTGTTTTTT. Translated: CAWSLEGNTGELFF. The chain has TRBV30 and TRBJ2-2; a possible D gene is TRBD2 (5 bases). The CDR3 is made up of 14 amino acids. Trimming shortened V by 2 bases and J by 2 bases, and 9 bases separated the two germline ends. Germline V gene sequence: CDR1 GTSNPN, CDR2 SVGIG (reference sequence).